This TCR beta chain was sequenced in a study of cytotoxic CD8 clonotypes in ibrutinib-treated CLL. As for the study in general: Response was recorded as partial in roughly 24 patients and complete in 2; at median roughly 73 months, approximately 14 remained remitted and about 12 had progressed.

In its sample, this clone was seen a few times. The germline V gene encodes CDR1 SGHRS and CDR2 YFSETQ. V dropped 1 base and J dropped 3; count of bases not matched to a gene: 3. The CDR3 extends over 15 amino acids. Depths of 1 in 200,000 to 1 in 1 million T cells were the sequencing target. Clones were sequenced by immunoSEQ multiplex PCR, and TCRdb holds only the in-frame ones, with some missing. The sample consists of 60,000 to 95,000 clones, over 65% of them appearing once. The receptor was derived from a human donor with chronic lymphocytic leukemia. V is TRBV5-1 and J is TRBJ2-5; the match to TRBD2 covers 10 bases. Sequenced material: PBMCs, taken after 24 months of ibrutinib treatment. CDR3 sequence (DNA): TGCGCCAGCAGCTTGAGGAGCGGGAGGGAAGAGACCCAGTACTTC. This sequence encodes CASSLRSGREETQYF.